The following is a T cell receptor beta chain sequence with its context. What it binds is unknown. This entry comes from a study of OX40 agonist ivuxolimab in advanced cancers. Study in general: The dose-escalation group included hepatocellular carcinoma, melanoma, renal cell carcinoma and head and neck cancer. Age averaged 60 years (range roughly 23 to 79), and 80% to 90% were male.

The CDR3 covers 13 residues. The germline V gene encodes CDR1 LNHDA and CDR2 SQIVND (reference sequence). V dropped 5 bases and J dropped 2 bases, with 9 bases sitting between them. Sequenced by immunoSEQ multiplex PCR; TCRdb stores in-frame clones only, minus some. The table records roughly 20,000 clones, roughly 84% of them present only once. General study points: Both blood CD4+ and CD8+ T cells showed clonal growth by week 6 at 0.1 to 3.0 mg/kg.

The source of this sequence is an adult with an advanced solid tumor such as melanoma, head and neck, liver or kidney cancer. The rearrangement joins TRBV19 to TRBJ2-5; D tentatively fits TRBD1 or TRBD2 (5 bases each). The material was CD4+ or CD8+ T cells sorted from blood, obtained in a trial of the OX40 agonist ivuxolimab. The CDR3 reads CASSSGTQETQYF. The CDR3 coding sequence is TGTGCCAGTAGTTCGGGGACGCAAGAGACCCAGTACTTC.